This T cell receptor beta chain was found in a study of lymphopenia after photon versus proton radiotherapy. Trimming took 0 bases from V and 7 from J; bases not matched to a gene: 6. Germline CDR1 and CDR2: SGHKS and YYEKEE (reference sequence). This CDR3 contains 15 residues. Study findings and constraints: Under photons, naive T cells and diversity fell while effector/memory populations rose.

This clone has only one observation. Antigen: not known. Sequenced by immunoSEQ multiplex PCR; TCRdb stores in-frame clones only, minus some. The sample holds about 12,000 clones, roughly 90% seen once. Material: peripheral blood, obtained from a patient treated with proton-based radiotherapy. The chain has TRBV5-5 and TRBJ1-5, with 8 bases lining up with TRBD1. The sequence was collected from a man aged 60-69 years with pancreatic cancer. The CDR3: CASSLERQGTQPQHF. The CDR3 DNA reads TGTGCCAGCAGCTTGGAGAGACAGGGGACGCAGCCCCAGCATTTT.